The 30 T cell receptor beta chains listed next were all sequenced from one sample in a study of CD8+ T cells in alopecia areata. The treatment is: oral pan-JAK inhibitor, 5-10 mg twice daily. The authors extracted RNA and reverse transcribed it into cDNA as the sequencing template. Method: immunoSEQ multiplex PCR; TCRdb's copy keeps in-frame clones and lacks some. The sample lists around 190,000 clones; 64% were seen once. The sample here was CD4+ T cells sorted from blood, taken around week 50, from a patient treated with tofacitinib. The receptors stem from a human donor with alopecia areata.

The chain recombines TRBV30 with TRBJ1-6, with a possible D match to TRBD1 (5 bases). The CDR3 consists of 15 residues. Trimming took off 4 bases at V and 7 bases at J, with 17 bases between the two ends. Per germline, CDR1 GTSNPN and CDR2 SVGIG (reference sequence). The CDR3 DNA follows: TGTGCCTGGAACCAGGGTTTGAGCAACAATTCACCCCTCCACTTT. Its translation: CAWNQGLSNNSPLHF.

This clone was counted a single time. As DNA, the CDR3 is TGCGCCAGCAGCTTGATGGCCGATAACAATGAGCAGTTCTTC. Translated, it gives CASSLMADNNEQFF. The chain employs TRBV5-1 and TRBJ2-1; D is undetermined. The CDR3 contains 14 residues. V lost 1 base and J lost 5, with 10 bases in between. Germline lookup yields CDR1 SGHRS and CDR2 YFSETQ.

This rearrangement joins TRBV19 to TRBJ2-1, with D tentatively TRBD2 (7 bases). In germline, CDR1 is LNHDA, CDR2 SQIVND (reference sequence). The V gene lost 9 bases and the J gene lost 10 bases, with 25 bases spanning the gap. The CDR3 is 15 residues long. CDR3 bases: TGTGCCAGCTCCCGCGCTCCGGGGGGCTCGGTGGAGCAGTTCTTC. Encoded protein: CASSRAPGGSVEQFF.

The chain uses TRBV4-1 and TRBJ1-3, with 10 bases lining up with TRBD1. There are 15 residues in the CDR3. After removal of 3 bases from V and 8 bases from J, the junction contained 7 bases not matched to a gene. CDR1 is MGHRA, CDR2 YSYEKL, per germline. CDR3 in DNA: TGCGCCAGCAGCCACGAGACAGGGGGCTTAGACACCATATATTTT. Protein product: CASSHETGGLDTIYF.

The gene calls are TRBV2 and TRBJ2-4; either TRBD1 or TRBD2 may fit D (5 bases each). Trimming cost V 8 bases and J 7 bases, with 15 bases left between them. The CDR3 covers 13 residues. Per the germline V gene, CDR1 is SNHLY and CDR2 is FYNNEI. The CDR3 region has the DNA TGTGCCAGCGGGCAGGGAGCTTTCAACATTCAGTACTTC. Amino acid sequence: CASGQGAFNIQYF. The full variable domain, its missing parts supplied by reference TRBV2 and TRBJ2-4, is EPEVTQTPSHQVTQMGQEVILRCVPISNHLYFYWYRQILGQKVEFLVSFYNNEISEKSEIFDDQFSVERPDGSNFTLKIRSTKLEDSAMYFCASGQGAFNIQYFGAGTRLSVL.

The rearrangement links TRBV29-1 to TRBJ2-3, with D uncertain. This CDR3 region has 14 residues. V lost 6 bases and J lost 2, with 15 bases in between. Germline CDR1 SQVTM, CDR2 ANQGSEA. Here the CDR3 reads CSVALRLDTDTQYF. The CDR3, as DNA: TGCAGCGTGGCCTTGAGGCTGGACACAGATACGCAGTATTTT.

CDR3 nucleotide sequence: TGCGCCAGCAGCCCCTCCGGACTAGCGTACACCGGGGAGCTGTTTTTT. Its protein product is CASSPSGLAYTGELFF. The chain carries TRBV4-3 and TRBJ2-2, with 9 nucleotides matching TRBD2. The trim removed 4 bases at V and 3 bases at J, leaving 6 bases unmatched. The germline gives CDR1 LGHNA, CDR2 YSLEER. There are 16 residues in the CDR3.

This clone was seen once. The chain has TRBV7-2 and TRBJ2-7; maybe TRBD1 (6 bases). Germline lookup yields CDR1 SGHTA and CDR2 FQGNSA. This CDR3 is built from 14 residues. Trimming removed 4 bases from V and 7 bases from J, with 17 bases in between. CDR3 DNA sequence: TGTGCCAGCAGCTCCCAGCAGGGGCCAGGGGAGCAGTACTTC. Translation gives CASSSQQGPGEQYF.

This clone occurred a few times. The chain is built from TRBV20-1 and TRBJ2-1; 7 nucleotides line up with TRBD2. CDR3 size: 11 residues. Per germline, CDR1 DFQATT and CDR2 SNEGSKA (reference sequence). Unmatched junction bases numbered 3, after V lost 5 bases and J lost 8 bases. In DNA form, the CDR3 reads TGCAGTGCTTCGAGCGGGGATGAGCAGTTCTTC. It specifies CSASSGDEQFF.

This clone has a handful of counts. The chain has TRBV25-1 and TRBJ1-2; TRBD1 is a possible D gene (5 bases). The germline V and J ends were trimmed by 5 bases and 4 bases, with 14 bases remaining between them. This CDR3 region has 14 residues. Germline V gives CDR1 MGHDK, CDR2 SYGVNS. CDR3 in DNA: TGTGCCAGCAGTCCGGACGGGACGGGCTATGGCTACACCTTC. The encoded protein is CASSPDGTGYGYTF.

The chain recombines TRBV29-1 with TRBJ2-1; D is perhaps TRBD1 (6 bases). The CDR3 is 14 residues long. Germline CDR1 SQVTM, CDR2 ANQGSEA. V was pared by 4 bases and J by 2 bases, with 12 bases between. DNA of the CDR3: TGCAGCGTTGGATGGCAGGGGCCCTACAATGAGCAGTTCTTC. Protein: CSVGWQGPYNEQFF.

The V gene is TRBV2, the J gene TRBJ2-3; 7 bases line up with TRBD1. Trimming at V came to 4 bases and at J to 4 bases, leaving 5 bases not matched to a gene. Germline V lookup: CDR1 SNHLY, CDR2 FYNNEI. This CDR3 spans 14 amino acids. The CDR3 coding sequence is TGTGCCAGCAGTGGGACAGGTCGAGCAGATACGCAGTATTTT. Translation gives CASSGTGRADTQYF. The variable domain in full, with the rest retrieved from reference TRBV2 and TRBJ2-3, is EPEVTQTPSHQVTQMGQEVILRCVPISNHLYFYWYRQILGQKVEFLVSFYNNEISEKSEIFDDQFSVERPDGSNFTLKIRSTKLEDSAMYFCASSGTGRADTQYFGPGTRLTVL.

This sequence joins TRBV29-1 and TRBJ1-2; tentatively, D is TRBD1 (6 bases). Per germline, CDR1 SQVTM and CDR2 ANQGSEA. The CDR3 is 13 amino acids. Trimming removed 7 bases from V and 0 bases from J, with 12 bases in between. In nucleotides, the CDR3 is TGCAGCGCAAGGGACAAAGCTAACTATGGCTACACCTTC. Protein product: CSARDKANYGYTF.

The V call is TRBV29-1, the J call TRBJ2-3; 8 positions match TRBD2. Germline CDR1 is SQVTM and CDR2 is ANQGSEA. J gave up 4 bases and V 8 bases, and 11 bases lay outside the gene matches. This CDR3 contains 14 residues. The CDR3 reads CSYREGTGSDTQYF. DNA for the CDR3: TGCAGCTATCGGGAGGGAACGGGGTCAGATACGCAGTATTTT.

The chain uses TRBV4-3 and TRBJ1-4, with D maybe TRBD1 (5 bases). This CDR3 has 14 residues. Per germline, CDR1 LGHNA and CDR2 YSLEER. V lost 3 bases to trimming and J lost 6 bases, with 11 bases between them. The CDR3 protein is CASSQHPGDEKLFF. The CDR3 DNA sequence: TGCGCCAGCAGCCAGCATCCGGGGGATGAAAAACTGTTTTTT.

The rearrangement links TRBV29-1 to TRBJ1-2; TRBD1 agrees at 10 bases. CDR1 and CDR2 (germline): SQVTM, ANQGSEA. Trimming cost V 4 bases and J 4 bases; bases outside gene matches: 12. This CDR3 has 16 residues. CDR3 residues: CSVVERDRGAGYGYTF. The CDR3 region has the DNA TGCAGCGTTGTGGAACGGGACAGGGGTGCGGGCTATGGCTACACCTTC.

The chain couples TRBV14 to TRBJ1-5, with D uncertain. The ends were cut back, 0 bases at V and 10 bases at J, with 10 bases in the middle. CDR1 is SGHDN, CDR2 FVKESK, per germline. The CDR3 has 13 amino acids. CDR3 in amino acids: CASSQERSGPQHF. CDR3 DNA sequence: TGTGCCAGCAGCCAAGAACGGAGTGGACCCCAGCATTTT.

This chain connects TRBV9 to TRBJ2-1, with 8 positions matching TRBD1. Trimming at V came to 4 bases and at J to 10 bases, leaving 19 bases not matched to a gene. CDR3 length: 17 residues. CDR1 and CDR2 (germline): SGDLS, YYNGEE. The CDR3 DNA reads TGTGCCAGCAGCCCACAGACTGGGGGGACAGGATTTTCCGAGCAGTTCTTC. It encodes CASSPQTGGTGFSEQFF.

The chain recombines TRBV5-1 with TRBJ1-4; D perhaps matches TRBD1 (5 bases). This CDR3 spans 13 amino acids. The germline V and J ends were trimmed by 4 bases and 6 bases, with 10 bases remaining between them. The germline gives CDR1 SGHRS, CDR2 YFSETQ. The CDR3 DNA reads TGCGCCAGCAGCGACGAACAGGATGAAAAACTGTTTTTT. Residues: CASSDEQDEKLFF.

V gene TRBV6-5 combines with J gene TRBJ2-1; 7 nucleotides align to TRBD2. The CDR3 spans 15 residues. Trimming at V came to 5 bases and at J to 2 bases, leaving 6 bases not matched to a gene. The germline V gene has CDR1 MNHEY and CDR2 SVGAGI. CDR3 protein: CASSTTGGPYNEQFF. In DNA, the CDR3 is TGTGCCAGCAGTACCACGGGGGGACCCTACAATGAGCAGTTCTTC.

This clone was seen more than once but under ten times. The gene calls are TRBV28 and TRBJ2-5; D gene ambiguous. CDR1 is MDHEN, CDR2 SYDVKM, per germline. V lost 1 base to trimming and J lost 1 base, with 1 base between them. This CDR3 is 12 amino acids long. The CDR3 bases are TGTGCCAGCAGTTTATTCCAAGAGACCCAGTACTTC. Residues: CASSLFQETQYF.

The V gene is TRBV4-3, the J gene TRBJ2-5; D gene uncertain. Looked up from germline, CDR1 is LGHNA and CDR2 is YSLEER. Trimming shortened V by 4 bases and J by 3 bases, and 6 bases separated the two germline ends. This CDR3 spans 12 amino acids. This CDR3 reads CASSPPKETQYF. In DNA form, the CDR3 reads TGCGCCAGCAGCCCACCGAAAGAGACCCAGTACTTC.

The CDR3 coding sequence is TGTGCCAGCAGCTTGGAGCTTCAGGGAGGTTCAGGGGCCAACGTCCTGACTTTC. This translates into CASSLELQGGSGANVLTF. The chain links TRBV7-9 to TRBJ2-6, with D perhaps matching TRBD2 (6 bases). The CDR3 runs to 18 residues. V dropped 3 bases and J dropped 4 bases, with 19 bases sitting between them. The germline CDR1 and CDR2 sequences are SEHNR and FQNEAQ (reference sequence).

The chain carries TRBV5-6 and TRBJ1-2; 7 bases are a match to TRBD1. V gave up 2 bases and J gave up 6 bases; unmatched junction bases: 7. Germline V lookup: CDR1 SGHDT, CDR2 YYEEEE. This CDR3 spans 14 amino acids. Written as DNA, the CDR3 is TGTGCCAGCAGCTTTCCGGGACAGAAGGATGGCTACACCTTC. It yields the protein CASSFPGQKDGYTF.

This chain links TRBV25-1 with TRBJ2-1, with 9 nucleotides matching TRBD2. The junction had 10 bases not matched to a gene; V was cut back by 2 bases and J by 14 bases. The CDR3 runs 14 residues. Germline V gene lookup returns CDR1 MGHDK and CDR2 SYGVNS. The CDR3 DNA is TGTGCCAGCAGTGAAATCGGAGCGGGGGGCCGTGAGTTCTTC. This encodes CASSEIGAGGREFF.

The J gene is TRBJ1-1, the V gene TRBV29-1; 9 bases map to TRBD1. V gave up 1 base and J gave up 5 bases; unmatched junction bases: 5. Germline V gives CDR1 SQVTM, CDR2 ANQGSEA. CDR3 length equals 14 residues. The CDR3 is CSVEVAGQGTEAFF. The CDR3 region has the DNA TGCAGCGTTGAAGTTGCGGGACAGGGTACTGAAGCTTTCTTT.

This clone has only a few counts. The V and J genes are TRBV29-1 and TRBJ2-1; D is perhaps TRBD1 (5 bases). The CDR3 sequence is 15 residues long. Trimming took off 6 bases at V and 7 bases at J, with 22 bases between the two ends. Looked up from germline, CDR1 is SQVTM and CDR2 is ANQGSEA. The CDR3 coding sequence is TGCAGCGTGCCCAGCGTCGTAGGGGTACCTAATGAGCAGTTCTTC. Translation: CSVPSVVGVPNEQFF.

This chain uses TRBV30 with TRBJ1-1; D is undetermined. Germline V gene lookup returns CDR1 GTSNPN and CDR2 SVGIG (reference sequence). V dropped 2 bases and J dropped 11 bases, with 12 bases sitting between them. This CDR3 comprises 11 residues. DNA for the CDR3: TGTGCCTGGAGTCAAGGAGGGAAGGCTTTCTTT. This sequence encodes CAWSQGGKAFF.

Comment on this clone: Other DNA sequences in this specimen translate into the identical CDR3. The V gene is TRBV29-1, the J gene TRBJ2-3; D remains ambiguous. The CDR3 consists of 14 residues. From germline, CDR1 is SQVTM and CDR2 ANQGSEA. V was cut by 1 base and J by 0 bases, with 8 bases left in between. CDR3: CSVEGRGSTDTQYF. CDR3 DNA sequence: TGCAGCGTTGAAGGTCGCGGAAGCACAGATACGCAGTATTTT.

This rearrangement joins TRBV29-1 to TRBJ2-4; D is unresolved. V was cut by 6 bases and J by 0 bases, with 9 bases left in between. This CDR3 spans 13 amino acids. Per germline, CDR1 SQVTM and CDR2 ANQGSEA. The CDR3 DNA sequence: TGCAGCGTCCGAACCCTAGCCAAAAACATTCAGTACTTC. Its translation: CSVRTLAKNIQYF.